These T cell receptor beta chains were read from a single sample in a study of blood T cell repertoires in COVID-19. Some clones are missing from TCRdb's copy, which holds only in-frame ones; the method was immunoSEQ multiplex PCR. The table has some 130,000 clones, about 80% seen once. The sequenced sample was peripheral blood. The origin of the receptors is a woman of 80 years or more with acute or convalescent COVID-19. Both conserved end residues are part of each CDR3. The D gene is left open where the match is weak. Rows give clone size only sometimes, using once, few, many, or a class for an expanded clone.

CDR3aa	CDR3nt	abundance	len	v_gene	j_gene	d_gene
CASSQSDNSPLHF	TGCGCCAGCAGCCAGAGCGATAATTCACCCCTCCACTTT	NA	13	TRBV4-3	TRBJ1-6	NA
CASSLSENTEAFF	TGCGCCAGCAGCTTGTCAGAGAACACTGAAGCTTTCTTT	NA	13	TRBV5-1	TRBJ1-1	NA
CSAPSWGTEAFF	TGCAGCGCCCCTAGCTGGGGAACTGAAGCTTTCTTT	NA	12	TRBV29-1	TRBJ1-1	NA
CASSVGSTPNIRGQYF	TGTGCCAGTAGTGTAGGGTCAACCCCCAACATTCGAGGGCAGTATTTT	NA	16	TRBV19	TRBJ2-3	NA
CASSTGQGAIGELFF	TGTGCCAGCTCAACCGGACAGGGGGCAATCGGGGAGCTGTTTTTT	NA	15	TRBV18	TRBJ2-2	TRBD1
CASSLEPGQKFYGYTF	TGTGCCAGCAGCTTGGAACCGGGACAAAAGTTCTATGGCTACACCTTC	NA	16	TRBV7-2	TRBJ1-2	NA
CATSRGLTADYEQFF	TGTGCCACCAGCAGGGGGCTGACGGCAGACTATGAGCAGTTCTTC	NA	15	TRBV15	TRBJ2-1	NA
CASSLLGVTGNTIYF	TGTGCCAGCAGTCTCCTCGGGGTAACTGGAAACACCATATATTTT	once	15	TRBV28	TRBJ1-3	NA
CASSLRDWVTAGKTYEQYF	TGTGCCAGCAGTTTAAGGGATTGGGTGACAGCGGGCAAAACATACGAGCAGTACTTC	NA	19	TRBV28	TRBJ2-7	NA
CASSGVVAGRSYNEQFF	TGCGCCAGCAGTGGAGTTGTAGCGGGGCGCTCCTACAATGAGCAGTTCTTC	NA	17	TRBV10-2	TRBJ2-1	TRBD2
CASSWTSGRVGNEQFF	TGTGCCAGCAGCTGGACTAGCGGGAGGGTGGGGAATGAGCAGTTCTTC	NA	16	TRBV7-3	TRBJ2-1	TRBD2
CASSLIRGQGSYNEQFF	TGTGCCAGCAGCTTAATTCGGGGACAGGGGTCCTACAATGAGCAGTTCTTC	NA	17	TRBV11-2	TRBJ2-1	TRBD1
CASSQRVFGNSPLHF	TGCGCCAGCAGCCAGCGGGTATTCGGTAATTCACCCCTCCACTTT	few	15	TRBV4-3	TRBJ1-6	NA
CASSLLAGGSTGELFF	TGCGCCAGCAGCCTGCTAGCGGGGGGGAGCACCGGGGAGCTGTTTTTT	NA	16	TRBV5-1	TRBJ2-2	TRBD2
CASSLERTANTGELFF	TGTGCCAGCAGCTTGGAGAGGACAGCGAACACCGGGGAGCTGTTTTTT	once	16	TRBV7-2	TRBJ2-2	NA
CASSATGDPSTDTQYF	TGTGCCAGCAGCGCGACAGGGGACCCTAGCACAGATACGCAGTATTTT	NA	16	TRBV9	TRBJ2-3	TRBD1
CASSLAGGDTGELFF	TGCGCCAGCAGCTTGGCAGGGGGAGATACCGGGGAGCTGTTTTTT	NA	15	TRBV5-1	TRBJ2-2	TRBD1
CSVAASGRYNEQFF	TGCAGCGTTGCGGCTAGCGGGAGATACAATGAGCAGTTCTTC	NA	14	TRBV29-1	TRBJ2-1	TRBD2
CASSLGQGELFF	TGTGCCAGCAGCTTAGGGCAGGGGGAGCTGTTTTTT	NA	12	TRBV7-2	TRBJ2-2	NA
CASSQDGSGVYGYTF	TGCGCCAGCAGCCAAGATGGCAGCGGAGTCTATGGCTACACCTTC	NA	15	TRBV4-3	TRBJ1-2	NA
CASNGRSNQPQHF	TGTGCCAGCAACGGCAGGAGCAATCAGCCCCAGCATTTT	few	13	TRBV2	TRBJ1-5	NA
CASSLLASYNEQFF	TGTGCCAGCAGTTTACTGGCCTCCTACAATGAGCAGTTCTTC	NA	14	TRBV28	TRBJ2-1	NA
CASRAAFSGEQYF	TGTGCCAGCAGGGCCGCTTTCTCGGGAGAGCAGTACTTC	NA	13	TRBV3-1/TRBV3-2	TRBJ2-7	NA
CASSAGMSGGGYGYTF	TGTGCCAGCAGCGCCGGGATGTCAGGGGGTGGCTATGGCTACACCTTC	NA	16	TRBV7-2	TRBJ1-2	TRBD1
CASSLDGVSNQPQHF	TGTGCCAGCAGCTTAGACGGAGTTAGCAATCAGCCCCAGCATTTT	few	15	TRBV7-2	TRBJ1-5	NA
CASRPDTLPYEQYF	TGTGCCAGCAGGCCTGACACTCTCCCCTACGAGCAGTACTTC	NA	14	TRBV7-2	TRBJ2-7	NA
CASSQGAGASYEQYF	TGCGCCAGCAGCCAAGGGGCAGGGGCCTCCTACGAGCAGTACTTC	NA	15	TRBV4-3	TRBJ2-7	NA
CASSPPGGLGSPLHF	TGTGCCAGCTCACCACCTGGGGGCTTAGGTTCACCCCTCCACTTT	NA	15	TRBV18	TRBJ1-6	NA
CASSEEGQGADTQYF	TGTGCCAGCAGTGAAGAGGGACAGGGGGCAGATACGCAGTATTTT	NA	15	TRBV2	TRBJ2-3	TRBD1
CASSFYTGSNQPQHF	TGTGCCAGCAGTTTTTATACCGGTAGCAATCAGCCCCAGCATTTT	NA	15	TRBV28	TRBJ1-5	NA
CASSLVLGAAQYF	TGTGCCAGCAGTTTAGTATTGGGGGCCGCCCAGTATTTT	NA	13	TRBV6-2/TRBV6-3	TRBJ2-3	NA
CASSYSSRGGGPSDTQYF	TGTGCCAGCAGTTACTCGAGTAGGGGGGGCGGCCCCTCAGATACGCAGTATTTT	NA	18	TRBV6-2/TRBV6-3	TRBJ2-3	NA
CAWSVLGQGGNGHTEAFF	TGTGCCTGGAGTGTACTAGGACAGGGGGGGAACGGGCACACTGAAGCTTTCTTT	NA	18	TRBV30	TRBJ1-1	TRBD1
CASRTATATNEKLFF	TGTGCCAGTCGGACAGCGACCGCAACTAATGAAAAACTGTTTTTT	NA	15	TRBV2	TRBJ1-4	NA
CASSPGRDRAYNEQFF	TGTGCCAGCAGCCCTGGTAGGGACAGGGCCTACAATGAGCAGTTCTTC	NA	16	TRBV14	TRBJ2-1	TRBD1
CASSPGTGTYNEQFF	TGTGCCAGCTCACCAGGGACAGGGACCTACAATGAGCAGTTCTTC	NA	15	TRBV18	TRBJ2-1	TRBD1
CASSAESGQGKIRNAEQYF	TGTGCCAGCAGTGCCGAATCCGGGCAGGGTAAAATTAGGAATGCCGAGCAGTACTTC	NA	19	TRBV27	TRBJ2-7	NA
CASTLGQPNSPLHF	TGTGCCAGCACCCTGGGACAGCCTAATTCACCCCTCCACTTT	NA	14	TRBV9	TRBJ1-6	TRBD1
CASSLFPSANTGELFF	TGTGCCAGCAGCTTATTTCCTAGCGCAAACACCGGGGAGCTGTTTTTT	once	16	TRBV7-2	TRBJ2-2	NA
CASSSDGRFGELFF	TGCGCCAGCAGCTCCGATGGGAGGTTCGGGGAGCTGTTTTTT	once	14	TRBV5-1	TRBJ2-2	NA
CASSWDRSSGNTIYF	TGTGCCAGCAGTTGGGACAGGAGCTCTGGAAACACCATATATTTT	NA	15	TRBV2	TRBJ1-3	TRBD1
CASGGNYGYTF	TGTGCCAGCGGGGGGAACTATGGCTACACCTTC	NA	11	TRBV28	TRBJ1-2	NA
CASSLRGQGIQSLGETQYF	TGTGCCAGCAGCTTAAGAGGACAGGGGATCCAAAGCCTAGGGGAGACCCAGTACTTC	NA	19	TRBV7-2	TRBJ2-5	TRBD1
CASSPRQGFWMSEQYF	TGTGCCAGCAGCCCCCGACAGGGTTTCTGGATGAGCGAGCAGTACTTC	once	16	TRBV11-2	TRBJ2-7	TRBD1
CASSRQGPEAFF	TGTGCCAGCAGTCGTCAGGGGCCCGAAGCTTTCTTT	NA	12	TRBV7-9	TRBJ1-1	NA
CASSPGLAGVSDTQYF	TGTGCCAGCAGCCCGGGACTAGCGGGAGTTTCGGATACGCAGTATTTT	NA	16	TRBV3-1/TRBV3-2	TRBJ2-3	TRBD2
CASTDRGVGTQYF	TGTGCCAGTACCGACAGGGGTGTAGGGACCCAGTACTTC	NA	13	TRBV19	TRBJ2-5	TRBD1
CASRLGTQYSYEQYF	TGTGCCAGCAGGTTGGGGACACAATACTCCTACGAGCAGTACTTC	NA	15	TRBV2	TRBJ2-7	NA
CSVRGAGTDTQYF	TGCAGCGTCAGAGGCGCCGGCACAGATACGCAGTATTTT	NA	13	TRBV29-1	TRBJ2-3	NA
CASSLQLAGGETQYF	TGTGCCAGCAGCCTCCAGCTAGCGGGAGGAGAGACCCAGTACTTC	NA	15	TRBV11-1	TRBJ2-5	TRBD2
CASSQDKFRGDMNTEAFF	TGCGCCAGCAGCCAAGATAAATTTAGGGGCGATATGAACACTGAAGCTTTCTTT	few	18	TRBV4-1	TRBJ1-1	NA
CSVQGQGAYNEQFF	TGCAGCGTCCAGGGACAGGGGGCCTACAATGAGCAGTTCTTC	NA	14	TRBV29-1	TRBJ2-1	TRBD1
CASSLGDRYEQFF	TGTGCCAGCAGCTTAGGGGACAGATATGAGCAGTTCTTC	NA	13	TRBV11-3	TRBJ2-1	TRBD1
CAFGVGQITDTQYF	TGTGCCTTTGGAGTGGGGCAAATCACAGATACGCAGTATTTT	NA	14	TRBV30	TRBJ2-3	NA
CASSPGYYGLGYTF	TGCGCCAGCAGCCCGGGATACTATGGGCTTGGCTACACCTTC	NA	14	TRBV5-1	TRBJ1-2	NA
CASSLRAGLYNEQFF	TGTGCCAGCAGCTTAAGGGCGGGGCTTTACAATGAGCAGTTCTTC	once	15	TRBV7-3	TRBJ2-1	NA
CASSAPDRTGANVLTF	TGCGCCAGCAGTGCCCCGGACAGGACAGGGGCCAACGTCCTGACTTTC	few	16	TRBV5-1	TRBJ2-6	TRBD1
CASSFNRLANYGYTF	TGTGCCAGCAGCTTTAACAGACTAGCTAACTATGGCTACACCTTC	few	15	TRBV7-8	TRBJ1-2	NA
CASSLPAGGRETQYF	TGTGCCAGCAGCTTACCAGCGGGGGGTCGGGAGACCCAGTACTTC	NA	15	TRBV7-2	TRBJ2-5	TRBD2